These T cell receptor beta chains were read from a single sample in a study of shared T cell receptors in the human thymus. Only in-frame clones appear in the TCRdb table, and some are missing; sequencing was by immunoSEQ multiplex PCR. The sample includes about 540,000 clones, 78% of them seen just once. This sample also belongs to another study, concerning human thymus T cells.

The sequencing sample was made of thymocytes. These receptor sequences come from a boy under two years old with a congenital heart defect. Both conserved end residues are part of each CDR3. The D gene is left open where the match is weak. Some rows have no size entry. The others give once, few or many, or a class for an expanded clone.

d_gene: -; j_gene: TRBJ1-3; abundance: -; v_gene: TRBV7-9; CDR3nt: TGTGCCAGCAGCCTCGCCACAGGGACTGGAAACACCATATATTTT; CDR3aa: CASSLATGTGNTIYF
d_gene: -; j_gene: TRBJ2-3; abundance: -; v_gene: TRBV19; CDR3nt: TGTGCCAGTAGTCAAGGGGATGCTAGCACAGATACGCAGTATTTT; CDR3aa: CASSQGDASTDTQYF
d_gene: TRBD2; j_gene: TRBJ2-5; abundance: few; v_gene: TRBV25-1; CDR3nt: TGTGCCAGCAGTGCTAGCGGGAGAGCGGAGACCCAGTACTTC; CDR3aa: CASSASGRAETQYF
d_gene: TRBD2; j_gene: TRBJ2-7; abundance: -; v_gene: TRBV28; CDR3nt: TGTGCCAGCAGTTTCCCCCTTCCGTCGGAGCGGGAGGCGGACGAGCAGTACTTC; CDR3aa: CASSFPLPSEREADEQYF
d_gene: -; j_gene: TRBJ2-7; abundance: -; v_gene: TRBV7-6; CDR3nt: TGTGCCAGCAGCTTAAAGGGGGAGGGCTACGAGCAGTACTTC; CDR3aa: CASSLKGEGYEQYF
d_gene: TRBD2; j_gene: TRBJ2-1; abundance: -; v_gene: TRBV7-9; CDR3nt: TGTGCCAGCAGCTCTAGCGGATACAATGAGCAGTTCTTC; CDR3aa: CASSSSGYNEQFF
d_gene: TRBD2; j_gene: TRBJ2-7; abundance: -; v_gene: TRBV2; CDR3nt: TGTGCCAGCAGTGTACTAGCGGGAGGAGGTTCCGAGCAGTACTTC; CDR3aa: CASSVLAGGGSEQYF
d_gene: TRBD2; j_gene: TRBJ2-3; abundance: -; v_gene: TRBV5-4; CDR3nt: TGTGCCAGCAGCACCGCTAGCGGGAGGGCCCGTAGCACAGATACGCAGTATTTT; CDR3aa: CASSTASGRARSTDTQYF
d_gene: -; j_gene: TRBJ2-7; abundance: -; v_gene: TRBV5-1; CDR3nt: TGCGCCAGCAGCTTGGTAGCCGGGGGCGAGCAGTACTTC; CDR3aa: CASSLVAGGEQYF
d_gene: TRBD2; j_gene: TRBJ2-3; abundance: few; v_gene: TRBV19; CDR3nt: TGTGCCACCGGGACTAGCGGGAGGGATACGCAGTATTTT; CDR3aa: CATGTSGRDTQYF
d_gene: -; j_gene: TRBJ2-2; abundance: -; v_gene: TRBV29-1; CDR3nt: TGCAGCGTTGAAGATGGCGGTAAAGAGAGCACCGGGGAGCTGTTTTTT; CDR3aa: CSVEDGGKESTGELFF
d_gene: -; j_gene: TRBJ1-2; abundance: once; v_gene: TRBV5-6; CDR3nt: TGTGCCAGCAGCCACAGGTCGGGCTATGGCTACACCTTC; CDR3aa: CASSHRSGYGYTF
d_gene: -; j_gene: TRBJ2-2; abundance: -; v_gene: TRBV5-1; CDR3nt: TGCGCCAGCAGCTTGGATACGTTCACGGCTAGTCGGGCCGGGGAGCTGTTTTTT; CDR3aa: CASSLDTFTASRAGELFF
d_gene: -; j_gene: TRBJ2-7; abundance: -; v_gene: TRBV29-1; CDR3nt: TGCAGCGTTGAGAACATCCTCCCCTACGAGCAGTACTTC; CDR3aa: CSVENILPYEQYF
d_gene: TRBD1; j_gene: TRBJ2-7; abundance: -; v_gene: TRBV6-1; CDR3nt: TGTGCCAGCAGTTCCCGGACAGGGACAAGGGGCGAGCAGTACTTC; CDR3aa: CASSSRTGTRGEQYF
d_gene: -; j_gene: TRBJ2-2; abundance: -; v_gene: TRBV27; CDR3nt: TGTGCCAGCAGTTTATCCGCAGGGAACACCGGGGAGCTGTTTTTT; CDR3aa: CASSLSAGNTGELFF
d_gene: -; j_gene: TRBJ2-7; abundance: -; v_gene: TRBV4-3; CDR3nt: TGCGCCAGCAGCCAAGGACTAGTTAGCGACGAGCAGTACTTC; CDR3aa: CASSQGLVSDEQYF
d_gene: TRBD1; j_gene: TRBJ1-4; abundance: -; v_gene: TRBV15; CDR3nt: TGTGCCACCAGCAGCTGGACAGGGATCAATGAAAAACTGTTTTTT; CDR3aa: CATSSWTGINEKLFF
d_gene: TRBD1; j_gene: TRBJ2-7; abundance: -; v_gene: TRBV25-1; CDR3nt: TGTGCCAGCAGTGATAGGGACAGGGGGCAATACGAGCAGTACTTC; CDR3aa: CASSDRDRGQYEQYF
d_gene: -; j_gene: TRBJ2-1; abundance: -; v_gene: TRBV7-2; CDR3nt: TGTGCCAGCAGCTTAGCAGAAAACGAGGGCCTCGCGGCCGCAGGATCCTACAATGAGCAGTTCTTC; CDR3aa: CASSLAENEGLAAAGSYNEQFF
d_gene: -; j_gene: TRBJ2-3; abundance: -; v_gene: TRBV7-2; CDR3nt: TGTGCCAGCAGCAACTTTTGGTTAGCGAAGTCGTCCCTCGGAGATACGCAGTATTTT; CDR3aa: CASSNFWLAKSSLGDTQYF
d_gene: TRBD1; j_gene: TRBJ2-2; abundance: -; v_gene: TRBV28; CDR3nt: TGTGCCAGCACCCTTACTGCCCGGGACAGCGCTAAATGGGGGGAGCTGTTTTTT; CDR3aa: CASTLTARDSAKWGELFF
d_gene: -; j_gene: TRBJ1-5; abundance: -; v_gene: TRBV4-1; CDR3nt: TGCGCCAGCAGCCAAGTAACGAGCGATCAGCCCCAGCATTTT; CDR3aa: CASSQVTSDQPQHF
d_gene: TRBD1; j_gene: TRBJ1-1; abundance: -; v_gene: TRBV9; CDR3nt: TGTGCCAGCAGCGGAAACTCTACACTGGGACAGGGAGTTAGGGCTTTCTTT; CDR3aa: CASSGNSTLGQGVRAFF
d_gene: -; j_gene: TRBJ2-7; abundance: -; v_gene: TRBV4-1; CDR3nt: TGCGCCAGCAGCCAAGATTCAAACGGGATAGGGGACTTGGAGCAGTACTTC; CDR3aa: CASSQDSNGIGDLEQYF
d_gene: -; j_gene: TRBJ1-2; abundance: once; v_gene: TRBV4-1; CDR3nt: TGCGCCAGCAGCCAAGATGGGGGCAGAATTAACTATGGCTACACCTTC; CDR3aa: CASSQDGGRINYGYTF
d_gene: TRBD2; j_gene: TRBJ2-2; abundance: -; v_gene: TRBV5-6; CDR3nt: TGTGCCAGCAGCCGGGAGGGCAGGACGAACACCGGGGAGCTGTTTTTT; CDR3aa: CASSREGRTNTGELFF
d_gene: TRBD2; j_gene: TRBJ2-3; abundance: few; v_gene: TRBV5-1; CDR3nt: TGCGCCAGCAGCTACGGACTAGCGGGAGGGCCCGTCACAGATACGCAGTATTTT; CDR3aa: CASSYGLAGGPVTDTQYF
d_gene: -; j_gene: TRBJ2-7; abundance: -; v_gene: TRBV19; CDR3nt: TGTGCCAGCTCGCCTCGGGTAGACCCTTCCTACGAGCAGTACTTC; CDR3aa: CASSPRVDPSYEQYF
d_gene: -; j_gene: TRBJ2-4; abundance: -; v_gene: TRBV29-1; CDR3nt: TGCAGCGTTGTAGGGGACTGGCAGTACTTC; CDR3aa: CSVVGDWQYF
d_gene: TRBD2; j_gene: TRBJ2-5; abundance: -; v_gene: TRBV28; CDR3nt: TGTGCCAGCAGTGAGGAAGGAGCGGGAGCAAGTGAGACCCAGTACTTC; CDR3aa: CASSEEGAGASETQYF